The rows below give T cell receptor beta chains drawn from one sample of a study of identical twins. A single record per CDR3 protein comes from TCRdb applying MiXCR to the 5' RACE reads. The data show 500,000 to 700,000 distinct CDR3 sequences, 7.1% seen once. The same sample was also studied in work on yellow fever vaccine responses in identical twins.

Sequenced input: PBMCs. The source of these receptors is a woman younger than 30 in good health. Both conserved end residues are part of each CDR3. The size of a clone is reported for some rows only, either as once, few or many, or as a class for expanded clones.

>TRBJ2-7|TRBV28|.
CASSERQYEQYF
>TRBJ2-3|TRBV3-1|many
CASSPAGGRSDTQYF
>TRBJ2-3|TRBV20-1|few
CSAPILRLNTDTQYF
>TRBJ2-3|TRBV7-9|many
CASSSSGSSTDTQYF
>TRBJ1-1|TRBV5-1|many
CASSPRTASGEAFF
>TRBJ2-3|TRBV20-1|few
CSAAGTLSTDTQYF
>TRBJ1-6|TRBV10-3|few
CATGRLGTSGNSPLHF
>TRBJ2-1|TRBV20-1|.
CSASWDKMLFEQIF
>TRBJ2-1|TRBV28|few
CASSFGGLKYNEQFF
>TRBJ2-3|TRBV15|.
CATTTGVTDTQYF
>TRBJ2-7|TRBV12-3/TRBV12-4|many
CASTIGASRLYEQYF
>TRBJ2-5|TRBV28|.
CASSPPLDRPPQETQYF
>TRBJ2-2|TRBV10-3|few
CAISERGTGNTGELFF
>TRBJ2-1|TRBV5-5|many
CASSLIPQGAPNEQFF
>TRBJ2-5|TRBV6-5|few
CASSYSRGTQETQYF
>TRBJ1-3|TRBV6-1|many
CASFGISQGNSGNTIYF
>TRBJ1-1|TRBV5-6|many
CASSPGGTGATDTEAFF
>TRBJ1-6|TRBV7-8|few
CASSLVAGAGNSPLHF
>TRBJ1-5|TRBV10-3|.
CASSFGQGADSNQPQHF